These T cell receptor beta chains were read from a single sample in a study of lymphopenia after photon versus proton radiotherapy. Method: immunoSEQ multiplex PCR; TCRdb's copy keeps in-frame clones and lacks some. The data show approximately 58,000 clones, with 65% to 85% seen just once and 25% to 35% held by the top ten. Sequences were derived from peripheral blood, sampled from a patient treated with photon-based radiotherapy. The source is a man aged 45-65 years with gastric cancer. Both conserved end residues are part of each CDR3. D genes are given only for firm matches. The size field is filled for only some rows; it gives once, few, many or a size class.

V: TRBV19
D: .
J: TRBJ2-7
size: .
DNA: TGTGCCAGTAGTATAAGTGGGGGCGAGCAGTACTTC
CDR3: CASSISGGEQYF

V: TRBV19
D: .
J: TRBJ2-2
size: .
DNA: TGTGCCAGTAGTATGAGAAGTCTCCATGAGAACACCGGGGAGCTGTTTTTT
CDR3: CASSMRSLHENTGELFF

V: TRBV5-1
D: .
J: TRBJ2-1
size: .
DNA: TGCGCCAGCAGCTTATGGACTGGCTCCTACAATGAGCAGTTCTTC
CDR3: CASSLWTGSYNEQFF

V: TRBV4-2
D: .
J: TRBJ2-7
size: .
DNA: TGTGCCAGCAGCCAAGCCTACGAGCAGTACTTC
CDR3: CASSQAYEQYF

V: TRBV18
D: TRBD1
J: TRBJ1-5
size: .
DNA: TGTGCCAGCTCCTCGGACAGGGATCAGCCCCAGCATTTT
CDR3: CASSSDRDQPQHF

V: TRBV30
D: .
J: TRBJ1-3
size: .
DNA: TGTGCCTGGAGACGTAAAGGCTTCTCTGGAAACACCATATATTTT
CDR3: CAWRRKGFSGNTIYF

V: TRBV30
D: .
J: TRBJ1-3
size: .
DNA: TGTGCCTGGCTCAGAGGCCGCTCTGGAAACACCATATATTTT
CDR3: CAWLRGRSGNTIYF

V: TRBV4-1
D: .
J: TRBJ2-5
size: .
DNA: TGCGCCAGCAGCCTACACAGAAAAGAGACCCAGTACTTC
CDR3: CASSLHRKETQYF

V: TRBV5-1
D: .
J: TRBJ2-7
size: .
DNA: TGCGCCAGCAGTGGAGGGGAAGCCCCCTACGAGCAGTACTTC
CDR3: CASSGGEAPYEQYF

V: TRBV5-1
D: TRBD1
J: TRBJ2-2
size: .
DNA: TGCGCCAGCAGCTTGGTGGACAGGGGACCGAACACCGGGGAGCTGTTTTTT
CDR3: CASSLVDRGPNTGELFF

V: TRBV6-5
D: TRBD1
J: TRBJ2-3
size: .
DNA: TGTGCCAGCAGTTACTCGCCCACAGGGGTAGATACGCAGTATTTT
CDR3: CASSYSPTGVDTQYF

V: TRBV4-1
D: TRBD1
J: TRBJ1-2
size: few
DNA: TGCGCCAGCAGCCAGGGCAGGGGGTACTATGGCTACACCTTC
CDR3: CASSQGRGYYGYTF

V: TRBV5-6
D: TRBD1
J: TRBJ2-1
size: .
DNA: TGTGCCAGCAGCCCGGGACAGGATAATGAGCAGTTCTTC
CDR3: CASSPGQDNEQFF

V: TRBV4-1
D: .
J: TRBJ2-7
size: .
DNA: TGCGCCAGCAGCGAGAGGGACGGAGCCTACGAGCAGTACTTC
CDR3: CASSERDGAYEQYF

V: TRBV5-5
D: TRBD2
J: TRBJ2-2
size: once
DNA: TGTGCCAGCAGCTTGGCCAATCCTAGCGGGAACACCGGGGAGCTGTTTTTT
CDR3: CASSLANPSGNTGELFF

V: TRBV5-1
D: TRBD1
J: TRBJ2-1
size: .
DNA: TGCGCCAGCAGCTGGATGACAGGGGGCTCCTACAATGAGCAGTTCTTC
CDR3: CASSWMTGGSYNEQFF

V: TRBV7-3
D: .
J: TRBJ2-3
size: .
DNA: TGTGCCAGCAGCTTGGGCGGGATCACAGATACGCAGTATTTT
CDR3: CASSLGGITDTQYF

V: TRBV29-1
D: TRBD1
J: TRBJ1-2
size: few
DNA: TGCAGCGTTGCTCAGGGGGATGGCTACACCTTC
CDR3: CSVAQGDGYTF

V: TRBV28
D: TRBD1
J: TRBJ1-1
size: .
DNA: TGTGCCAGCAGTTCGGGACAGGGGAACACTGAAGCTTTCTTT
CDR3: CASSSGQGNTEAFF

V: TRBV19
D: .
J: TRBJ2-1
size: .
DNA: TGTGCCAGTAGTCCACGGTACAATGAGCAGTTCTTC
CDR3: CASSPRYNEQFF

V: TRBV11-2
D: .
J: TRBJ2-7
size: .
DNA: TGTGCCAGCAGCCACCTCCAGGGGCTGGGCGAGCAGTACTTC
CDR3: CASSHLQGLGEQYF

V: TRBV6-6
D: .
J: TRBJ1-1
size: .
DNA: TGTGCCAGCAGTTACAGACAGGCAGTTGACACTGAAGCTTTCTTT
CDR3: CASSYRQAVDTEAFF

V: TRBV7-2
D: .
J: TRBJ2-3
size: .
DNA: TGTGCCAGCAGCTTAGTCGCAGGGACAGATACGCAGTATTTT
CDR3: CASSLVAGTDTQYF

V: TRBV19
D: .
J: TRBJ1-1
size: .
DNA: TGTGCCAGTAGTCCGGGGCGGAGGAACACTGAAGCTTTCTTT
CDR3: CASSPGRRNTEAFF

V: TRBV29-1
D: .
J: TRBJ1-1
size: .
DNA: TGCAGCGGGGCGGTGAACACTGAAGCTTTCTTT
CDR3: CSGAVNTEAFF

V: TRBV6-5
D: TRBD1
J: TRBJ1-4
size: .
DNA: TGTGCCAGCAGGGGACAGGCAACTAATGAAAAACTGTTTTTT
CDR3: CASRGQATNEKLFF

V: TRBV27
D: .
J: TRBJ2-5
size: .
DNA: TGTGCCAGGCAACGGGACCAAGAGACCCAGTACTTC
CDR3: CARQRDQETQYF

V: TRBV30
D: .
J: TRBJ2-5
size: .
DNA: TGTGCCTGGAGTGGCCTTGGCGAGGGGACCCAGTACTTC
CDR3: CAWSGLGEGTQYF

V: TRBV7-2
D: TRBD2
J: TRBJ2-7
size: .
DNA: TGTGCCAGCAGCTTAGGACTAGCGGGAGGGAGTCAGCGGGAGCAGTACTTC
CDR3: CASSLGLAGGSQREQYF

V: TRBV5-1
D: TRBD2
J: TRBJ2-7
size: .
DNA: TGCGCCAGCAGCCTAACAATAGGGACTAGCGGGAGGGCCTACGAGCAGTACTTC
CDR3: CASSLTIGTSGRAYEQYF

V: TRBV5-1
D: .
J: TRBJ2-3
size: .
DNA: TGCGCCAGCAGTCGATCTAGCGGCACAGATACGCAGTATTTT
CDR3: CASSRSSGTDTQYF

V: TRBV2
D: .
J: TRBJ2-1
size: once
DNA: TGTGCCAGCAGTGGACAGACAGGGAGGGATGAGCAGTTCTTC
CDR3: CASSGQTGRDEQFF

V: TRBV7-2
D: TRBD2
J: TRBJ2-7
size: .
DNA: TGTGCCAGCAGCTTAGTCCGGCCGGGACTAGCGGGTTACGAGCAGTACTTC
CDR3: CASSLVRPGLAGYEQYF

V: TRBV5-4
D: .
J: TRBJ2-3
size: .
DNA: TGTGCCAGCAGCTTGGCGGGTAGCGGTACGCAGTATTTT
CDR3: CASSLAGSGTQYF

V: TRBV7-2
D: .
J: TRBJ2-3
size: once
DNA: TGTGCCAGCAGCTTAGACGGCCGCACAGATACGCAGTATTTT
CDR3: CASSLDGRTDTQYF

V: TRBV2
D: TRBD2
J: TRBJ2-5
size: .
DNA: TGTGCCAGCACGGGCGGGAGCGGGGAGACCCAGTACTTC
CDR3: CASTGGSGETQYF

V: TRBV6-1
D: TRBD2
J: TRBJ2-7
size: .
DNA: TGTGCCAGTCGTGGGGGTATAGCGGGAGGGCATGAGCAGTACTTC
CDR3: CASRGGIAGGHEQYF

V: TRBV6-4
D: TRBD1
J: TRBJ1-1
size: .
DNA: TGTGCCAGCAGTGACTCTCGGACAGGATCGAACACTGAAGCTTTCTTT
CDR3: CASSDSRTGSNTEAFF

V: TRBV9
D: .
J: TRBJ1-1
size: .
DNA: TGTGCCAGCAGCGTAGGGGGAGGGGCAAGAGCTGAAGCTTTCTTT
CDR3: CASSVGGGARAEAFF

V: TRBV27
D: TRBD1
J: TRBJ2-3
size: .
DNA: TGTGCCAGCAGTTTCGGACAGGGATTGACAGATACGCAGTATTTT
CDR3: CASSFGQGLTDTQYF

V: TRBV6-6
D: TRBD1
J: TRBJ1-1
size: .
DNA: TGTGCCAGCAGTTACCCGACAGGGGAGGTCACTGAAGCTTTCTTT
CDR3: CASSYPTGEVTEAFF

V: TRBV6-5
D: .
J: TRBJ1-1
size: .
DNA: TGTGCCAGCAGTTCGCCGGGGATTAGGAATGAAGCTTTCTTT
CDR3: CASSSPGIRNEAFF

V: TRBV30
D: TRBD1
J: TRBJ1-1
size: .
DNA: TGTGCCTGGAGTCCCCGGACAGGGGAAGCTTTCTTT
CDR3: CAWSPRTGEAFF

V: TRBV7-9
D: TRBD2
J: TRBJ2-7
size: once
DNA: TGTGCCAGCAGCTTAAAACTAGCGGACCTCTACGAGCAGTACTTC
CDR3: CASSLKLADLYEQYF

V: TRBV27
D: TRBD1
J: TRBJ2-3
size: .
DNA: TGTGCCAGCAGTCCCAGACAGGGCCCAGATACGCAGTATTTT
CDR3: CASSPRQGPDTQYF